The 25 T cell receptor beta chains below all came from one sample that was sequenced in a study of siplizumab effects on memory and regulatory T cells. The protocol was immunoSEQ multiplex PCR, while the TCRdb copy is restricted to in-frame clones and leaves out a portion. The sample has roughly 100,000 clones; 85% to 95% are singletons. The source material was CD4+ T cells sorted from blood. These receptors were collected from a human donor in good health.

Of note for this clone: Other DNA sequences in this specimen translate into the identical CDR3. The V and J genes are TRBV10-1 and TRBJ1-1; 7 positions match TRBD1. Trimming removed 7 bases from V and 4 bases from J; junction bases left unmatched: 9. Germline loops: CDR1 WNHNN, CDR2 SYGVQD (reference sequence). This CDR3 is 14 amino acids long. The CDR3 DNA is TGCGCCAGCATCTACACAGCAGGGGGCACTGAAGCTTTCTTT. The encoded protein is CASIYTAGGTEAFF.

The rearrangement links TRBV5-1 to TRBJ2-1, with 8 positions matching TRBD2. Germline lookup yields CDR1 SGHRS and CDR2 YFSETQ. The CDR3 consists of 13 residues. The ends lost 0 bases at V and 9 bases at J; junction bases unmatched: 2. The DNA for the CDR3 is TGCGCCAGCAGCTTGGGCGGGAGGAGTGAGCAGTTCTTC. Translating gives CASSLGGRSEQFF.

This clone was found once. The rearrangement uses TRBV18 and TRBJ2-2; 9 bases agree with TRBD1. Germline values: CDR1 KGHSH, CDR2 LQKENI. The CDR3 runs 16 residues. V lost 5 bases to trimming and J lost 0 bases; unmatched junction nucleotides: 4. The CDR3 here is CASSEQGASNTGELFF. The CDR3, as DNA: TGTGCCAGCTCAGAACAGGGGGCTTCGAACACCGGGGAGCTGTTTTTT.

The chain combines TRBV15 with TRBJ2-1; 7 nucleotides line up with TRBD2. The V gene's germline CDR1 is LNHNV and CDR2 YYDKDF (reference sequence). The CDR3 has 16 residues. Trimming removed 0 bases from V and 7 bases from J; junction bases left unmatched: 9. The CDR3, as DNA: TGTGCCACCAGCAGAGATCGAGGACTAGGCCTAAATGAGCAGTTCTTC. This gives the protein CATSRDRGLGLNEQFF.

This clone was seen only once. The chain is built from TRBV19 and TRBJ2-2; possibly TRBD1 for D (5 bases). The V and J ends lost 9 bases and 3 bases respectively, with 8 bases between them. Germline lookup yields CDR1 LNHDA and CDR2 SQIVND (reference sequence). The CDR3 extends over 12 amino acids. The CDR3 bases are TGTGCCAGCACAGGCTACACCGGGGAGCTGTTTTTT. Translated, it gives CASTGYTGELFF. Looking up the rest from reference TRBV19 and TRBJ2-2 gives the full variable domain: DGGITQSPKYLFRKEGQNVTLSCEQNLNHDAMYWYRQDPGQGLRLIYYSQIVNDFQKGDIAEGYSVSREKKESFPLTVTSAQKNPTAFYLCASTGYTGELFFGEGSRLTVL.

The genes are TRBV5-1 and TRBJ1-6; D is unresolved. CDR1 is SGHRS, CDR2 YFSETQ, per germline. The CDR3 runs to 18 residues. V was cut by 1 base and J by 0 bases, with 14 bases left in between. CDR3: CASSLFAGRSSYNSPLHF. CDR3 bases: TGCGCCAGCAGCTTGTTTGCCGGCCGGAGCTCCTATAATTCACCCCTCCACTTT. The variable domain in full, with the rest retrieved from reference TRBV5-1 and TRBJ1-6, is KAGVTQTPRYLIKTRGQQVTLSCSPISGHRSVSWYQQTPGQGLQFLFEYFSETQRNKGNFPGRFSGRQFSNSRSEMNVSTLELGDSALYLCASSLFAGRSSYNSPLHFGNGTRLTVT.

CDR3 nucleotides: TGTGCCAGCAGTGAAGGCAGTGTAGCCGAAAAACTGTTTTTT. Translated: CASSEGSVAEKLFF. The V gene is TRBV6-1, the J gene TRBJ1-4; D unresolved. V lost 1 base and J lost 8, with 11 bases in between. This CDR3 comprises 14 residues. Germline V gene data show CDR1 as MNHNS and CDR2 as SASEGT.

The chain carries TRBV4-1 and TRBJ2-2; 10 positions match TRBD1. This CDR3 region has 16 residues. Germline trimming cut 2 bases from V and 3 bases from J; bases unmatched to any gene: 3. Looked up from germline, CDR1 is MGHRA and CDR2 is YSYEKL. CDR3 sequence (DNA): TGCGCCAGCAGCCAACCGGGACAGGGGTACACCGGGGAGCTGTTTTTT. As protein: CASSQPGQGYTGELFF.

This clone was counted between two and nine times. J is TRBJ2-7 and V is TRBV18; 11 nucleotides agree with TRBD2. This CDR3 has 15 amino acids. Germline-derived CDR1 and CDR2 are KGHSH and LQKENI. The trim removed 3 bases at V and 2 bases at J, leaving 3 bases unmatched. CDR3 region: CASSPIAGGAYEQYF. Here the CDR3 DNA reads TGTGCCAGCTCACCTATAGCGGGAGGGGCCTACGAGCAGTACTTC.

This CDR3 is CASSEDKPYGYTF. The DNA of the CDR3 is TGTGCCAGTAGTGAGGACAAACCCTATGGCTACACCTTC. The chain has TRBV19 and TRBJ1-2, with a weak D call TRBD1 (5 bases). Trimming removed 5 bases from V and 4 bases from J, with 11 bases in between. Germline V gene lookup returns CDR1 LNHDA and CDR2 SQIVND (reference sequence). The CDR3 runs 13 residues.

V gene TRBV9 combines with J gene TRBJ2-3, with D hard to call. CDR3 length: 11 amino acids. Between the trimmed V and J ends, which lost 5 bases and 5 bases, there was a span of 6 bases. Germline V gene data show CDR1 as SGDLS and CDR2 as YYNGEE. CDR3 loop: CASSQGDTQYF. In DNA form, the CDR3 reads TGTGCCAGCAGTCAAGGAGATACGCAGTATTTT.

The genes are TRBV19 and TRBJ2-7; 9 bases agree with TRBD1. CDR1 is LNHDA and CDR2 is SQIVND in the germline V gene (reference sequence). The V segment lost 6 bases and the J segment 2 bases; nucleotides outside the gene matches: 2. This CDR3 has 13 amino acids. In nucleotides, the CDR3 is TGTGCCAGTAGGGACAGGGGTACCTACGAGCAGTACTTC. It codes for CASRDRGTYEQYF.

This chain uses TRBV30 with TRBJ2-2; tentatively, D is TRBD1 or TRBD2 (7 bases each). CDR1 GTSNPN and CDR2 SVGIG come from the germline V gene (reference sequence). V was trimmed by 6 bases and J by 3 bases, leaving 14 bases between them. The CDR3 is made up of 14 amino acids. The CDR3 region has the DNA TGTGCCTGCTTGTCAGGGGGGGACACCGGGGAGCTGTTTTTT. This translates into CACLSGGDTGELFF.

The V call is TRBV19, the J call TRBJ2-7; D unresolved. CDR3 length equals 16 residues. Trimming cost V 0 bases and J 2 bases, with 14 bases left between them. Per the germline V gene, CDR1 is LNHDA and CDR2 is SQIVND (reference sequence). CDR3 amino acids: CASSIDGASRTYEQYF. The DNA for the CDR3 is TGTGCCAGTAGTATAGACGGAGCGAGCCGGACCTACGAGCAGTACTTC.

The chain employs TRBV2 and TRBJ2-7; D might be TRBD2 (6 bases). Trimming removed 4 bases from V and 3 bases from J, with 16 bases in between. CDR1 and CDR2 (germline): SNHLY, FYNNEI. The CDR3 is made up of 15 amino acids. DNA for the CDR3: TGTGCCAGCAGTGTCGGTGGGCTAGCGAGCTACGAGCAGTACTTC. It is translated as CASSVGGLASYEQYF. The variable domain in full, completed from reference TRBV2 and TRBJ2-7, reads EPEVTQTPSHQVTQMGQEVILRCVPISNHLYFYWYRQILGQKVEFLVSFYNNEISEKSEIFDDQFSVERPDGSNFTLKIRSTKLEDSAMYFCASSVGGLASYEQYFGPGTRLTVT.

This clone is a singleton in its sample. The chain couples TRBV2 to TRBJ1-2; D is ambiguous. Trimming pared 6 bases from V and 8 bases from J, leaving 16 bases between. Per germline, CDR1 SNHLY and CDR2 FYNNEI. There are 13 residues in the CDR3. CDR3 DNA: TGTGCCAGCAGCGGACGCAGGCGGGGAGGCTACACCTTC. Amino acid sequence: CASSGRRRGGYTF.

The chain joins TRBV11-3 to TRBJ2-6; D ambiguous. CDR1 is SGHNT, CDR2 YENEEA, per germline. The CDR3 is 15 amino acids. V was trimmed by 8 bases and J by 0 bases, leaving 11 bases between them. CDR3 nucleotides: TGTGCCAGCGGCCTGCTAGGCTCTGGGGCCAACGTCCTGACTTTC. It translates to CASGLLGSGANVLTF.

The J gene is TRBJ1-6, the V gene TRBV6-5; D unclear. The V gene lost 9 bases and the J gene lost 7 bases, with 13 bases spanning the gap. CDR1 and CDR2 (germline): MNHEY, SVGAGI. The CDR3 length is 13 residues. In DNA form, the CDR3 reads TGTGCCAGTCGGCCCGGAGAGAATTCACCCCTCCACTTT. Translated: CASRPGENSPLHF.

The V and J genes are TRBV19 and TRBJ2-7, with D possibly matching TRBD2 (7 bases). V was shortened by 1 base and J by 3 bases, with 13 bases between the two germline ends. Per the germline V gene, CDR1 is LNHDA and CDR2 is SQIVND (reference sequence). This CDR3 region has 15 residues. CDR3 DNA: TGTGCCAGTAGTATAGGCGGGGGCAGCTTCTACGAGCAGTACTTC. This codes for CASSIGGGSFYEQYF.

The chain recombines TRBV10-2 with TRBJ1-1, with no clear D. The CDR3 is 13 residues long. Germline V lookup: CDR1 WSHSY, CDR2 SAAADI. Trimming shortened V by 9 bases and J by 0 bases, and 11 bases separated the two germline ends. The CDR3 DNA follows: TGCGCCAGTACGGGTAGAGTGAACACTGAAGCTTTCTTT. Residues: CASTGRVNTEAFF.

This chain uses TRBV5-1 with TRBJ2-2; D unresolved. Deletions cut 6 bases from V and 0 bases from J, with 12 bases between. From germline, CDR1 is SGHRS and CDR2 YFSETQ. The CDR3 loop spans 15 amino acids. The CDR3 DNA follows: TGCGCCAGCATGCCCTCCCTAGCGAACACCGGGGAGCTGTTTTTT. Its translation: CASMPSLANTGELFF.

The V and J genes are TRBV11-2 and TRBJ2-2, with D maybe TRBD1 (6 bases). Trimming shortened V by 5 bases and J by 2 bases, and 18 bases separated the two germline ends. The germline V gene encodes CDR1 SGHAT and CDR2 FQNNGV. This CDR3 spans 17 amino acids. The CDR3 region has the DNA TGTGCCAGCAGCCGCGAATGGTCCGGGACAAACACCGGGGAGCTGTTTTTT. Translation: CASSREWSGTNTGELFF.

This chain links TRBV5-1 with TRBJ1-1; D remains unclear. The V end was cut by 2 bases, the J end by 0 bases, with 11 bases between. Per the germline V gene, CDR1 is SGHRS and CDR2 is YFSETQ. CDR3 size: 15 residues. CDR3 region: CASSLFQDVNTEAFF. CDR3 in DNA: TGCGCCAGCAGCTTATTCCAGGACGTGAACACTGAAGCTTTCTTT.

The chain carries TRBV7-2 and TRBJ2-2; tentatively, D is TRBD2 (6 bases). The germline gives CDR1 SGHTA, CDR2 FQGNSA. V was clipped by 1 base and J by 2 bases, with 11 bases between them. This CDR3 comprises 16 residues. Here the CDR3 reads CASSLVGGVNTGELFF. In DNA form, the CDR3 reads TGTGCCAGCAGCTTAGTCGGCGGGGTCAACACCGGGGAGCTGTTTTTT.

The chain is built from TRBV18 and TRBJ1-1, with unresolved D. The CDR3 covers 15 residues. The germline V and J ends were trimmed by 3 bases and 2 bases, with 13 bases remaining between them. Germline-derived CDR1 and CDR2 are KGHSH and LQKENI. The CDR3 reads CASSPLVEGNTEAFF. Written as DNA, the CDR3 is TGTGCCAGCTCACCCTTGGTAGAGGGAAACACTGAAGCTTTCTTT.